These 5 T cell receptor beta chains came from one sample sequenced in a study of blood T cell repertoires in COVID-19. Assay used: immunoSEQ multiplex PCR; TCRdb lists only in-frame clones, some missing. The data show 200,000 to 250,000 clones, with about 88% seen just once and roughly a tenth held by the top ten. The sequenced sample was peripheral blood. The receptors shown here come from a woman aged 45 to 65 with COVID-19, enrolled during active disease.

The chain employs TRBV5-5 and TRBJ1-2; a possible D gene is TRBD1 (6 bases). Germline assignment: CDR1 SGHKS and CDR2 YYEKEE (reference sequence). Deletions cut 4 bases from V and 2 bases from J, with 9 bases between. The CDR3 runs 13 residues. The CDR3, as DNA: TGTGCCAGCAGCCTGGGGGGCAACTATGGCTACACCTTC. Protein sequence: CASSLGGNYGYTF. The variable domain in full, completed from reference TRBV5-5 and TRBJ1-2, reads DAGVTQSPTHLIKTRGQQVTLRCSPISGHKSVSWYQQVLGQGPQFIFQYYEKEERGRGNFPDRFSARQFPNYSSELNVNALLLGDSALYLCASSLGGNYGYTFGSGTRLTVV.

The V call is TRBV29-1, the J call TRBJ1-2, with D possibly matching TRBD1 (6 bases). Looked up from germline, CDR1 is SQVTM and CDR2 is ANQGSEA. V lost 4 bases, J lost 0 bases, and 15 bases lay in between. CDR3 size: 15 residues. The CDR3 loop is CSVGEGGGTNYGYTF. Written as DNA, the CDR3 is TGCAGCGTTGGTGAGGGCGGGGGCACTAACTATGGCTACACCTTC.

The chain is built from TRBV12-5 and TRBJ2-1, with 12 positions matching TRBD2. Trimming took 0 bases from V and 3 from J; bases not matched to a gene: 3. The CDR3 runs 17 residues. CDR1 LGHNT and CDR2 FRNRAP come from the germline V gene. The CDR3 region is CASGLVLAGGHYNEQFF. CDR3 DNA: TGTGCTAGTGGTTTGGTACTAGCGGGGGGCCACTACAATGAGCAGTTCTTC.

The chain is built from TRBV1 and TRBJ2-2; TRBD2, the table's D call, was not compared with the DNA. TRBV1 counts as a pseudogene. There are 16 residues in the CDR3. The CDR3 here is CTSSQGGLACCGELFF. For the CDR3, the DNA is TGCACCAGCAGCCAAGGAGGACTAGCATGCTGCGGGGAGCTGTTTTTT.

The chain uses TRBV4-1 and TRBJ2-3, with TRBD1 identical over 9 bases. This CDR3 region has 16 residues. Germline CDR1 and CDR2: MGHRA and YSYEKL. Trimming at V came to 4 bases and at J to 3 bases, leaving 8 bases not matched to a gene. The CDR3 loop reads CASSPLDRGNTDTQYF. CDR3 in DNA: TGCGCCAGCAGCCCACTGGACAGGGGTAATACAGATACGCAGTATTTT.